Each of the 31 T cell receptor beta chains below was sequenced from the same sample in a study of blood T cell repertoires in COVID-19. Sequencing was performed with immunoSEQ multiplex PCR; in TCRdb, only in-frame clones are kept and a portion is missing. This sample has around 41,000 clones; about 83% occur once, and the top ten carry approximately 45%. The sequenced sample was peripheral blood. Every receptor here comes from a woman older than 75 with active or convalescent COVID-19.

This clone was observed a handful of times. This chain uses TRBV14 with TRBJ1-1, with D tentatively TRBD1 (6 bases). The CDR3 extends over 14 amino acids. The germline V gene encodes CDR1 SGHDN and CDR2 FVKESK. The V gene lost 7 bases and the J gene lost 3 bases, with 15 bases spanning the gap. Here the CDR3 reads CASTSTGYDTEAFF. For the CDR3, the DNA is TGTGCCAGCACCTCAACAGGGTACGACACTGAAGCTTTCTTT.

This clone was observed once. V gene TRBV21-1 combines with J gene TRBJ2-1; TRBD2, the table's D call, lacks a check against the DNA. TRBV21-1 is marked as a pseudogene. This CDR3 comprises 17 residues. This chain's CDR3 is CASSKALGPEERIEQFF. CDR3 sequence (DNA): TGTGCCAGCAGCAAAGCGCTCGGCCCCGAGGAGAGAATCGAGCAGTTCTTC.

This clone was counted between two and nine times. The rearrangement links TRBV7-2 to TRBJ2-1, with TRBD2 matching over 14 bases. V gave up 5 bases and J gave up 6 bases; unmatched junction bases: 6. The CDR3 contains 16 residues. CDR1 is SGHTA and CDR2 is FQGNSA in the germline V gene. CDR3 DNA: TGTGCCAGCAGCCCGCCGGGACTAGCGGGGGTCAATGAGCAGTTCTTC. Translated: CASSPPGLAGVNEQFF.

The V call is TRBV6-5, the J call TRBJ1-5, with 7 bases fitting TRBD1. After removal of 0 bases from V and 7 bases from J, the junction contained 6 bases not matched to a gene. This CDR3 comprises 15 residues. Germline V gene data show CDR1 as MNHEY and CDR2 as SVGAGI. CDR3 in DNA: TGTGCCAGCAGTTACTCGGCCAGGGGGAACCAGCCCCAGCATTTT. As protein: CASSYSARGNQPQHF.

The chain combines TRBV24-1 with TRBJ1-2; unclear D gene. V was trimmed by 3 bases and J by 7 bases, leaving 17 bases between them. Germline CDR1 and CDR2: KGHDR and SFDVKD. The CDR3 covers 15 residues. The CDR3 loop reads CATSDQPGSMGGYTF. DNA of the CDR3: TGTGCCACCAGTGATCAACCGGGATCTATGGGTGGCTACACCTTC.

J is TRBJ1-3 and V is TRBV2; 7 nucleotides match TRBD1. CDR3 length equals 15 residues. The germline V gene encodes CDR1 SNHLY and CDR2 FYNNEI. With V trimmed by 4 bases and J by 3 bases, 6 bases remained unmatched. CDR3 residues: CASSATGFGGNTIYF. The CDR3 DNA follows: TGTGCCAGCAGTGCGACAGGGTTTGGTGGAAACACCATATATTTT.

The J gene is TRBJ1-2, the V gene TRBV7-9; D unclear. CDR1 and CDR2 from the germline V gene are SEHNR and FQNEAQ (reference sequence). The CDR3 consists of 11 residues. In DNA form, the CDR3 reads TGTGGAACAGCTAACAACTATGGCTACACCTTC. Its protein product is CGTANNYGYTF. Filled out from reference TRBV7-9 and TRBJ1-2, the complete variable domain reads DTGVSQNPRHKITKRGQNVTFRCDPISEHNRLYWYRQTLGQGPEFLTYFQNEAQLEKSRLLSDRFSAERPKGSFSTLEIQRTEQGDSAMYLCGTANNYGYTFGSGTRLTVV.

The genes are TRBV6-5 and TRBJ1-6; D ambiguous. V was clipped by 0 bases and J by 6 bases, with 9 bases between them. CDR1 is MNHEY and CDR2 is SVGAGI in the germline V gene. The CDR3 contains 15 residues. The CDR3 here is CASSYSISVNSPLHF. CDR3 nucleotides: TGTGCCAGCAGTTACTCGATCTCAGTTAATTCACCCCTCCACTTT.

The chain carries TRBV10-3 and TRBJ2-7; D gene uncertain. Trimming took 3 bases from V and 4 from J, leaving 10 bases between them. This CDR3 has 13 residues. Per the germline V gene, CDR1 is ENHRY and CDR2 is SYGVKD. For the CDR3, the DNA is TGTGCCATCAGTGAACTACCAGAGTACGAGCAGTACTTC. As protein: CAISELPEYEQYF.

CDR3 residues: CASSHGGGNYGYTF. CDR3 sequence (DNA): TGCGCCAGCAGCCACGGGGGAGGAAACTATGGCTACACCTTC. The J gene is TRBJ1-2, the V gene TRBV5-1; tentatively, D is TRBD1 (5 bases). Germline CDR1 reads SGHRS; CDR2 reads YFSETQ. The germline V and J ends were trimmed by 4 bases and 2 bases, with 12 bases remaining between them. The length of the CDR3 is 14 residues.

The rearrangement joins TRBV9 to TRBJ1-3, with D possibly matching TRBD1 (6 bases). Germline V gives CDR1 SGDLS, CDR2 YYNGEE. V dropped 0 bases and J dropped 2 bases, with 9 bases sitting between them. The CDR3 sequence is 15 residues long. The CDR3 DNA sequence: TGTGCCAGCAGCGTAGGGGAGGGGGCTGGAAACACCATATATTTT. Amino acids: CASSVGEGAGNTIYF.

The chain links TRBV5-1 to TRBJ2-5; TRBD1 agrees at 10 bases. V dropped 5 bases and J dropped 4; count of bases not matched to a gene: 2. Germline CDR1 SGHRS, CDR2 YFSETQ. The length of the CDR3 is 13 residues. CDR3 protein: CASRTGGTETQYF. The CDR3 region has the DNA TGCGCCAGCAGGACAGGGGGCACAGAGACCCAGTACTTC.

This clone was detected a few times. The V call is TRBV30, the J call TRBJ1-1; D gene ambiguous. Per germline, CDR1 GTSNPN and CDR2 SVGIG (reference sequence). V was shortened by 0 bases and J by 0 bases, with 11 bases between the two germline ends. The length of the CDR3 is 15 residues. The CDR3 region has the DNA TGTGCCTGGAGTGTACTGAGGCAGTTGAACACTGAAGCTTTCTTT. Amino acid sequence: CAWSVLRQLNTEAFF.

V is TRBV5-1 and J is TRBJ1-1; perhaps TRBD1 as D (6 bases). The germline V and J ends were trimmed by 4 bases and 1 base, with 23 bases remaining between them. The CDR3 totals 18 residues. Germline CDR1 SGHRS, CDR2 YFSETQ. The CDR3 nucleotides read TGCGCCAGCAGCATGGATGGCGGAACACTGGGACAGAACACTGAAGCTTTCTTT. Translated, it gives CASSMDGGTLGQNTEAFF.

This chain connects TRBV30 to TRBJ1-4, with D perhaps matching TRBD1 (5 bases). Looked up from germline, CDR1 is GTSNPN and CDR2 is SVGIG (reference sequence). The CDR3 contains 11 residues. This CDR3 is CAFWRGEKLFF. CDR3 DNA sequence: TGTGCATTCTGGCGGGGGGAAAAACTGTTTTTT.

The chain is built from TRBV18 and TRBJ2-2, with 12 bases that match TRBD2. Trimming took 2 bases from V and 6 from J; bases not matched to a gene: 7. The CDR3 contains 17 residues. Germline V gives CDR1 KGHSH, CDR2 LQKENI. The CDR3 is CASSPFLAGGQAGELFF. CDR3 sequence (DNA): TGTGCCAGCTCACCATTTCTAGCGGGAGGGCAGGCCGGGGAGCTGTTTTTT.

The gene calls are TRBV18 and TRBJ2-5, with D possibly matching TRBD2 (6 bases). The CDR3 loop spans 15 amino acids. The germline V gene has CDR1 KGHSH and CDR2 LQKENI. Trimming stripped 0 bases from V and 5 bases from J, with 13 bases between. The CDR3: CASSPPGLRGETQYF. DNA for the CDR3: TGTGCCAGCTCACCACCCGGACTCCGGGGGGAGACCCAGTACTTC.

This chain connects TRBV28 to TRBJ2-7, with D tentatively TRBD1 (6 bases). CDR3 length: 14 amino acids. CDR1 and CDR2 (germline): MDHEN, SYDVKM. With 3 bases removed from V and 4 bases from J, the gap between germline ends came to 13 bases. The CDR3 DNA is TGTGCCAGCAGTTTCCAGGGGTCTGAGTACGAGCAGTACTTC. The encoded protein is CASSFQGSEYEQYF.

This chain connects TRBV28 to TRBJ2-7; 10 nucleotides align to TRBD2. This CDR3 has 16 residues. From germline, CDR1 is MDHEN and CDR2 SYDVKM. The V and J ends lost 4 bases and 0 bases, in that order; junction bases with no gene match: 6. DNA for the CDR3: TGTGCCAGCAGTTCCGTAGCGGGAGGTTACTCCTACGAGCAGTACTTC. Encoded protein: CASSSVAGGYSYEQYF.

The chain has TRBV5-1 and TRBJ2-1; possible D gene TRBD2, 5 bases. Germline CDR1 and CDR2: SGHRS and YFSETQ. Trimming removed 4 bases at V and 2 bases at J, with 19 bases between. This CDR3 region has 17 residues. DNA for the CDR3: TGCGCCAGCAGCGCGCAGAGCGGCCCTGCTACCTACAATGAGCAGTTCTTC. As protein: CASSAQSGPATYNEQFF.

The chain has TRBV19 and TRBJ2-4; the D is unclear. Germline CDR1 and CDR2: LNHDA and SQIVND (reference sequence). V gave up 6 bases and J gave up 5 bases, with 17 bases separating them. This CDR3 is 15 amino acids long. CDR3 DNA sequence: TGTGCCAGTAGGGGCGCACGTTCAGGTGAAAACATTCAGTACTTC. This encodes CASRGARSGENIQYF.

The chain uses TRBV27 and TRBJ1-1; no definite D call. The germline gives CDR1 MNHEY, CDR2 SMNVEV (reference sequence). V was clipped by 2 bases and J by 10 bases, with 14 bases between them. The CDR3 is 13 residues long. The CDR3 protein is CASSLRFGRAAFF. The CDR3 region has the DNA TGTGCCAGCAGTTTACGGTTCGGGAGGGCAGCTTTCTTT.

The CDR3 DNA is TGTGCCAGCAGCTTAACCGGGACTACCAATCAGCCCCAGCATTTT. It encodes CASSLTGTTNQPQHF. The gene calls are TRBV7-9 and TRBJ1-5; D perhaps matches TRBD1 (5 bases). Trimming took off 2 bases at V and 3 bases at J, with 11 bases between the two ends. The CDR3 consists of 15 residues. Germline CDR1 and CDR2: SEHNR and FQNEAQ (reference sequence).

This chain uses TRBV19 with TRBJ1-4; perhaps TRBD1 as D (6 bases). Between the trimmed V and J ends, which lost 6 bases and 7 bases, there was a span of 15 bases. Germline assignment: CDR1 LNHDA and CDR2 SQIVND (reference sequence). The CDR3 is made up of 14 amino acids. The CDR3 DNA reads TGTGCCAGTAGGCATGGGGGCGCGGGTGAAAAACTGTTTTTT. This gives the protein CASRHGGAGEKLFF.

The gene calls are TRBV6-1 and TRBJ1-2; D gene ambiguous. The germline V gene has CDR1 MNHNS and CDR2 SASEGT. With 2 bases removed from V and 2 bases from J, the gap between germline ends came to 18 bases. The CDR3 runs 17 residues. CDR3 DNA sequence: TGTGCCAGCAGTGAAATTTACAGTAAACCCATCAACTATGGCTACACCTTC. Translation gives CASSEIYSKPINYGYTF.

The chain recombines TRBV5-4 with TRBJ2-1; possibly TRBD2 for D (5 bases). Germline CDR1 is SGHNT and CDR2 is YYREEE (reference sequence). CDR3 size: 15 residues. Trimming removed 0 bases at V and 2 bases at J, with 9 bases between. CDR3 sequence: CASSLAGRTYNEQFF. The CDR3 coding sequence is TGTGCCAGCAGCTTGGCGGGGAGAACCTACAATGAGCAGTTCTTC. Variable domain in full (rest from reference TRBV5-4 and TRBJ2-1): ETGVTQSPTHLIKTRGQQVTLRCSSQSGHNTVSWYQQALGQGPQFIFQYYREEENGRGNFPPRFSGLQFPNYSSELNVNALELDDSALYLCASSLAGRTYNEQFFGPGTRLTVL.

The genes are TRBV13 and TRBJ2-2, with 14 bases fitting TRBD2. Looked up from germline, CDR1 is PRHDT and CDR2 is FYEKMQ (reference sequence). V dropped 0 bases and J dropped 3; count of bases not matched to a gene: 6. This CDR3 region has 19 residues. The DNA for the CDR3 is TGTGCCAGCAGCTTAGGGGTGGGACTAGCGGGAGCGTACACCGGGGAGCTGTTTTTT. It codes for CASSLGVGLAGAYTGELFF.

The chain combines TRBV19 with TRBJ1-6, with 7 nucleotides matching TRBD1. Trimming removed 6 bases from V and 4 bases from J; junction bases left unmatched: 9. This CDR3 has 16 residues. From germline, CDR1 is LNHDA and CDR2 SQIVND (reference sequence). The DNA for the CDR3 is TGTGCCAGTAGGATCGGCCCGGGACAGTATAATTCACCCCTCCACTTT. This gives the protein CASRIGPGQYNSPLHF.

The chain is built from TRBV5-4 and TRBJ2-1; TRBD1 might be the D (5 bases). Trimming shortened V by 4 bases and J by 3 bases, and 8 bases separated the two germline ends. This CDR3 has 13 amino acids. Germline CDR1 SGHNT, CDR2 YYREEE (reference sequence). CDR3 sequence: CASSADSYNEQFF. CDR3 nucleotides: TGTGCCAGCAGCGCAGACAGCTACAATGAGCAGTTCTTC.

This clone was counted a single time. V usage is TRBV11-2 and J usage is TRBJ1-4, with 8 bases lining up with TRBD1. Looked up from germline, CDR1 is SGHAT and CDR2 is FQNNGV. V lost 1 base to trimming and J lost 5 bases; unmatched junction nucleotides: 0. The CDR3 extends over 14 amino acids. CDR3 sequence reads: CASSLGTGNEKLFF. The CDR3 DNA is TGTGCCAGCAGCTTAGGGACAGGGAATGAAAAACTGTTTTTT.

Here the CDR3 DNA reads TGTGCCAGCAGCGCATGGGGACAGGGGTATAGCAATCAGCCCCAGCATTTT. Its protein product is CASSAWGQGYSNQPQHF. The chain uses TRBV7-8 and TRBJ1-5; 10 bases agree with TRBD1. The CDR3 contains 17 residues. V lost 5 bases, J lost 0 bases, and 7 bases stayed unmatched. Germline assignment: CDR1 SGHVS and CDR2 FQNEAQ.